A few counts support the clone carrying this T cell receptor beta chain. Its antigen is not identified. cDNA libraries of TCR beta carried unique molecular identifiers. TCRdb independently ran MiXCR on the PCR reads; one entry per CDR3 protein. The sample lists hundreds of thousands of distinct CDR3 sequences, less than 35% occurring once. The CDR3 is made up of 15 amino acids. The germline CDR1 and CDR2 sequences are LGHNA and YSLEER. The trim removed 1 base at V and 1 base at J, leaving 0 bases unmatched. The data were taken from a study of post-analysis software for immune sequencing data. Study-wide findings and caveats: Patients used about 5 TRBV segments, including TRBV5-6, TRBV5-1 and TRBV20-1, more often than controls.

V is TRBV4-3 and J is TRBJ2-2, with 7 bases that match TRBD2. The TCR comes from a girl aged 10 to 17 with multiple sclerosis. The sequenced sample consisted of blood. The CDR3 DNA sequence: TGCGCCAGCAGCCAAGCGGGGGGGAACACCGGGGAGCTGTTTTTT. Encoded protein: CASSQAGGNTGELFF.